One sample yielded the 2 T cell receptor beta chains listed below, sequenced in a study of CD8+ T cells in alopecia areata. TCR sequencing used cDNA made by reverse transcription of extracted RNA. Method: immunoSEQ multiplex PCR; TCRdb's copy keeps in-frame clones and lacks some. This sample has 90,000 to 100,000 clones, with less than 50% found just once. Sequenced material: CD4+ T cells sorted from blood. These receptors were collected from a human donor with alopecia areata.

The CDR3 nucleotides read TGCAGCTACTCCGCGGCGGGGGGCACTGAAGCTTTCTTT. Protein product: CSYSAAGGTEAFF. The chain has TRBV29-1 and TRBJ1-1; D is perhaps TRBD1 (5 bases). The germline CDR1 and CDR2 sequences are SQVTM and ANQGSEA. Trimming left V 8 bases short and J 4 bases short, with 17 bases between. CDR3 size: 13 residues.

This chain's CDR3 is CSILRLEGISYEQYF. The CDR3 DNA reads TGCAGCATCCTCAGGTTGGAGGGGATATCGTACGAGCAGTACTTC. This chain links TRBV29-1 with TRBJ2-7, with D possibly matching TRBD2 (6 bases). V was cut by 8 bases and J by 4 bases, with 24 bases left in between. This CDR3 contains 15 residues. The germline V gene encodes CDR1 SQVTM and CDR2 ANQGSEA.